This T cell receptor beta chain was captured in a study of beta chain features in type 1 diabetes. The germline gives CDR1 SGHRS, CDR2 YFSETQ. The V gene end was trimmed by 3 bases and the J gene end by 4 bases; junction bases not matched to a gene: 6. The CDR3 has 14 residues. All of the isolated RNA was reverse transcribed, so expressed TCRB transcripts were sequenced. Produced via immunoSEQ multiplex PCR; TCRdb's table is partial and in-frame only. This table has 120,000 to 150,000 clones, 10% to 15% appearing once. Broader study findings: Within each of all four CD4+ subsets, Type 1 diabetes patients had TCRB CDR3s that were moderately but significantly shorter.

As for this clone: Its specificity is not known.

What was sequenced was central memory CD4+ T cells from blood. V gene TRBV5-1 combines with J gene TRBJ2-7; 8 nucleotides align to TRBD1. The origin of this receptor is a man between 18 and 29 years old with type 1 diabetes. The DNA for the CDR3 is TGCGCCAGCAGCTCTTGGACAGGGACTTACGAGCAGTACTTC. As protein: CASSSWTGTYEQYF.